Given below is one T cell receptor beta chain in context. It lacks a known antigen. Per-base qualities were not stored, and no clone one base away is much larger. The sample is drawn from a study of shared T cell receptors in the human thymus listed by TCRdb under 2021. Study-wide context: The study investigated the way shared, self-reactive T-cell receptor alpha chains are produced in the human thymus.

Library method: the immunoSEQ multiplex PCR assay. The table comes from immuneACCESS by way of TCRdb, which keeps in-frame sequences with V and J called. Part of the clones is missing from these tables; in studies checked, under half for an unresolved V gene and the rest for unknown reasons. In this sample the table shows 600,000 or so clones, more than 70% of which occur a single time. The top ten clones comprise roughly 0.0089% of the sample. CDR3 length: 12 amino acids, cysteine to phenylalanine. Only the CDR3 DNA is retained, 36 bases long and in frame from the first base. The germline V gene specifies ENHRY as CDR1 and SYGVKD as CDR2. V and J lose 10 bases and 3 bases, and a span of 12 bases separates them. The same data also contributed to another study, on human thymus T cells. That second report states: Immunologically healthy infants undergoing open corrective cardiac surgery for congenital heart defects in Finland were used as donors. The thymus tissue came from surgical resects taken out during corrective cardiac surgery. Both the thymic and the peripheral blood repertoires appeared to show biased V and J gene segment usage. According to the related research, thymic TCR repertoires were highly overlapping among unrelated individuals. The study characterized TCR alpha and beta repertoires from about 8 infant thymus samples and a few related peripheral blood samples. The cohort included a handful of male and a couple of female infants, with donor ages spanning 7 to 244 days. Thymocytes were freed from the tissue by mechanical means and kept at -70 degrees C as pellets of roughly 8.5-31 million cells. A QIAsymphony instrument was used to extract genomic DNA from frozen cell pellets. Using the immunoSEQ multiplex PCR assay, the TCRB and TCRAD loci were amplified from a standardized quantity of quality-controlled genomic DNA. The V(D)J region was spanned by amplicons of a length sufficient to cover the CDR3 and to identify V and J genes. Amplicon sequencing was performed on an Illumina platform through the commercial immunoSEQ service. Primer bias and sequencing errors were corrected using previously described methods, and TCRAD and TCRB definitions followed the IMGT database. The repertoires were analysed using immunoSEQ Analyzer 3.0 and VDJTools for basic statistics, V/J segment usage, diversity estimates, rarefaction and pairwise overlap. Chao1, ChaoE, Efron-Thisted, Shannon and inverse Simpson indices were used to estimate diversity, which was also estimated on datasets down-sampled to the smallest sample. Repertoire overlap was determined by strict matching of CDR3 nucleotide sequence, V gene and J gene, and Jaccard-based multidimensional scaling clustering was applied. On average, about 800,000 unique TCRB clonotypes were obtained from thymus samples, compared with 70,000 to 100,000 from blood samples.

The chain joins TRBV10-3 to TRBJ1-2; a weak D assignment points to TRBD1 (5 bases agree). Sequencing input: thymocytes. The source is a boy under three years old with a congenital heart defect. Donor details come from another sample of the same person, matched by shared clones. The nucleotide sequence is given as TGTGCCACCGGCGACAGCCACTATGGCTACACCTTC. Its protein is CATGDSHYGYTF.